This T cell receptor (beta chain) was recovered during a study of cytomegalovirus exposure and HLA in healthy donors. Unmatched junction bases numbered 5, after V lost 2 bases and J lost 7 bases. The V gene's germline CDR1 is KGHSH and CDR2 LQKENI. This CDR3 is 14 amino acids long. Regarding this clone: The antigen is not known.

The study ran its PCR with 60 Vbeta and 13 Jbeta primers. Measured with immunoSEQ multiplex PCR; TCRdb has only the in-frame clones, and not every one. The repertoire holds some 200,000 clones, with around 86% as singletons. Whole-study results and caveats: It emerged from a later analysis that several of the most significant clusters appeared to be linked to common viral pathogens. Most TCR beta V segments were productive about 87% or about 30% of the time in an earlier analysis.

Though probably carrying unrecorded immune exposures, donors were nominally healthy at sampling. The receptor's source is a man in his forties or fifties in good health and CMV-seropositive. The sequenced sample was PBMCs. The genes are TRBV18 and TRBJ2-7; 10 bases are shared with TRBD1. This CDR3 reads CASSPSGQGREQYF. The CDR3 DNA sequence: TGTGCCAGCTCACCATCGGGACAGGGGCGAGAGCAGTACTTC.